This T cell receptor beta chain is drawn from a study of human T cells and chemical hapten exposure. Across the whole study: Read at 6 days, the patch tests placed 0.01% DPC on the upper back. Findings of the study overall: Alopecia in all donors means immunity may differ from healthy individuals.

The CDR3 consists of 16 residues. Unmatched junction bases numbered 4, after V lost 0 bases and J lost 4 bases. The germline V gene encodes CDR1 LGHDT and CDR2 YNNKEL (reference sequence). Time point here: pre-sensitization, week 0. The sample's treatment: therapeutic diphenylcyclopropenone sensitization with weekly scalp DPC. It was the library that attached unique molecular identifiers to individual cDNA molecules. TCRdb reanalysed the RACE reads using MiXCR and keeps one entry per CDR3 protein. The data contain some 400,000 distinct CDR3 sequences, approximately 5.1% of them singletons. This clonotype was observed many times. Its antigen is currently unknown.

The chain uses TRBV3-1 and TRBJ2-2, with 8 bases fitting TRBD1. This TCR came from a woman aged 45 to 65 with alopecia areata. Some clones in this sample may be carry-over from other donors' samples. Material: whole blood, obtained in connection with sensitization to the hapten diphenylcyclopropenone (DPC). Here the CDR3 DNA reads TGTGCCAGCAGCCAAGAACAGGGGGGCAGCACCGGGGAGCTGTTTTTT. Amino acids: CASSQEQGGSTGELFF.